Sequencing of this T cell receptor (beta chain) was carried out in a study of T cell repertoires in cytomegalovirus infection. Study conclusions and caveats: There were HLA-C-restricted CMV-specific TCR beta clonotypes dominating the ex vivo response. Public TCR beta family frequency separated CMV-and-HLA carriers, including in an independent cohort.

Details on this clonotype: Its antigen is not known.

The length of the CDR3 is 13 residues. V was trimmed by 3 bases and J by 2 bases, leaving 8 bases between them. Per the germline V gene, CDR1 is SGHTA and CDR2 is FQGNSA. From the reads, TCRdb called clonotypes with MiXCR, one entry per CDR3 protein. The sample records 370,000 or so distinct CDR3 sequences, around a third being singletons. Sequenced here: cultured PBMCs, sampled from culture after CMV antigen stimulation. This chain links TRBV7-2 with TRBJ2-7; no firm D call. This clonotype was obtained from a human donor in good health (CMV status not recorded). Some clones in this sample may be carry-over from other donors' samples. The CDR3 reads CASSFQGPYEQYV. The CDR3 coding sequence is TGTGCCAGCAGCTTTCAAGGACCCTACGAGCAGTACGTC.